One and the same sample provided the 2 T cell receptor beta chains below, sequenced in a study of PD-1 blockade in classical Hodgkin lymphoma. The method was immunoSEQ multiplex PCR; TCRdb's version includes in-frame clones alone and lacks a portion of them. The sample carries tens of thousands of clones, 70% to 85% recorded once. The patients all showed relapse after autologous stem cell transplantation, while their brentuximab vedotin exposure varied. This specimen consisted of peripheral blood mononuclear cells (PBMCs), obtained before the second cycle of nivolumab. Receptor source: a human donor with classical Hodgkin lymphoma.

This clone was observed a few times. The chain links TRBV5-6 to TRBJ2-5, with D possibly being TRBD1 (7 bases). The germline gives CDR1 SGHDT, CDR2 YYEEEE. Trimming cost V 2 bases and J 5 bases, with 16 bases left between them. The CDR3 has 15 amino acids. The CDR3 reads CASSLSFRGRETQYF. Written as DNA, the CDR3 is TGTGCCAGCAGCTTATCCTTCAGGGGGAGGGAGACCCAGTACTTC.

The V and J genes are TRBV7-6 and TRBJ2-7; 7 bases agree with TRBD1. With V trimmed by 4 bases and J by 3 bases, 6 bases remained unmatched. Germline CDR1 is SGHVS and CDR2 is FNYEAQ. CDR3 length: 14 residues. CDR3 bases: TGTGCCAGCAGCTCACATGACAGGGTCTACGAGCAGTACTTC. Its protein is CASSSHDRVYEQYF.